This entry concerns a single T cell receptor beta chain. No cognate antigen has been identified for it. No much larger clone exists at a distance of one base, and base qualities are not known. The germline V gene encodes CDR1 LNHDA and CDR2 SQIVND (reference sequence). The CDR3, cysteine through phenylalanine, is 12 amino acids long. The only DNA kept is the CDR3, 36 bases in frame from the first base. Trimming costs V 7 bases and J 3 bases, and their ends lie 9 bases apart. The data were taken from a study of T cell changes during pregnancy in multiple sclerosis (dated by TCRdb to the late 2010s). At the level of the whole study: In women with multiple sclerosis, the researchers looked at how the T cell repertoire shifted as pregnancy progressed.

Library creation used the immunoSEQ multiplex PCR assay. The immuneACCESS repertoire file appears here via TCRdb, limited to in-frame rearrangements. These files lack a portion of the clones; in checked studies, under half of the deficit traces to unresolved V genes, and the cause of the others is not known. The sample table records some 97,000 clones; approximately 92% of these occur just once. 1.5% to 2.5% of the sample rests with the top ten. Recombination linked TRBV19 to TRBJ1-2; the D gene is unclear. This receptor was taken from a female donor with multiple sclerosis, enrolled in a pregnancy study. This sample comprised peripheral blood, obtained after pregnancy. The DNA sequence is given as TGTGCCAGTACCCCAAATTACTATGGCTACACCTTC. Its protein product is CASTPNYYGYTF.